This section outlines one T cell receptor beta chain sequence together with its context. The antigen is undetermined. TCRdb re-analysed the 5' RACE reads in MiXCR, keeping a single row per CDR3 protein. In the table there are tens of thousands of distinct CDR3 sequences, roughly 7% of which are singletons. The data are from a study of early T cells in non-severe SARS-CoV-2 infection. Study overall: Chains were not paired, and sequencing was done on bulk RNA from unsorted whole blood.

The study, taken as a whole, reports: The VDJdb matching leaned toward anti-spike CD8 responses and overlooked private and CD4 specificities.

The CDR3 contains 13 residues. V was pared by 2 bases and J by 4 bases, with 8 bases between. CDR1 and CDR2 (germline): SGHTA, FQGTGA. The sample was whole blood. The clonotype comes from an adult who was a healthcare worker with PCR-confirmed SARS-CoV-2 infection or an uninfected control (not recorded which). V gene TRBV7-3 combines with J gene TRBJ1-1; D ambiguous. Here the CDR3 DNA reads TGTGCCAGCAGCTTATCGGTCGGCACTGAAGCTTTCTTT. Encoded protein: CASSLSVGTEAFF.